This T cell receptor beta chain was observed in a study of cytomegalovirus exposure and HLA in healthy donors. The PCR had 60 Vbeta and 13 Jbeta primers. The repertoire was sequenced with immunoSEQ multiplex PCR; TCRdb's copy has only in-frame clones and lacks some. The top ten hold approximately 10% of the sample, which has 120,000 or so clones, 80% seen once. As for this clone: Its antigen is unidentified.

The CDR3 consists of 17 residues. After removal of 1 base from V and 8 bases from J, the junction contained 11 bases not matched to a gene. CDR1 and CDR2 from the germline V gene are SGHTA and FQGTGA. Findings and caveats of the study: The study flagged about 150 TCR beta chains as cytomegalovirus-associated. According to an earlier analysis, most TCR beta V segments yielded productive rearrangements about 90% or about 30% of the time. Across donors, sequencing depth was assumed by presence/absence analyses to be roughly uniform.

The sequencing sample was made of PBMCs. This receptor was identified in a man younger than 40 in good health and CMV-seropositive. The V gene is TRBV7-3, the J gene TRBJ1-6, with 7 bases lining up with TRBD1. CDR3 loop: CASSLIIGRQGDSPLHF. The CDR3 coding sequence is TGTGCCAGCAGCTTAATCATTGGGAGACAGGGTGATTCACCCCTCCACTTT.